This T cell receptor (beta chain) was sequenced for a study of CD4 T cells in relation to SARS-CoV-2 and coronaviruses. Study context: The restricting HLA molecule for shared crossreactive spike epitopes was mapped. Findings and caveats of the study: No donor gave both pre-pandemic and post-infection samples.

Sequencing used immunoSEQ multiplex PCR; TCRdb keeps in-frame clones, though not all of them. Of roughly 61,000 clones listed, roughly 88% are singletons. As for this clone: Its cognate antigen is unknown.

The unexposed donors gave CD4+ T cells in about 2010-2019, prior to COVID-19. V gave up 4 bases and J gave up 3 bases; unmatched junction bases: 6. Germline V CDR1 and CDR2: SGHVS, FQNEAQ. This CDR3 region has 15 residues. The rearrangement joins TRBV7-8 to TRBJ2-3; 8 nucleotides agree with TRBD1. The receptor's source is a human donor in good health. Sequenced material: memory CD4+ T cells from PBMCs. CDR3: CASSSQGALTDTQYF. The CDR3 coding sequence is TGTGCCAGCAGCTCCCAGGGGGCGCTTACAGATACGCAGTATTTT.